The 24 T cell receptor beta chains listed next were all sequenced from one sample in a study of cytotoxic CD8 clonotypes in ibrutinib-treated CLL. Produced via immunoSEQ multiplex PCR; TCRdb's table is partial and in-frame only. The table has around 330,000 clones, approximately 67% seen once. Sequences were derived from PBMCs, sampled after 36 months of ibrutinib treatment. These receptors all come from a human donor with chronic lymphocytic leukemia.

The rearrangement joins TRBV7-7 to TRBJ2-5, with D uncertain. The CDR3 runs 13 residues. Trimming removed 3 bases from V and 3 bases from J, with 8 bases in between. Germline V gives CDR1 SSHAT, CDR2 FNYEAQ (reference sequence). The CDR3 loop is CASSFGAEETQYF. CDR3 DNA sequence: TGTGCCAGCAGCTTCGGCGCAGAAGAGACCCAGTACTTC.

This sequence joins TRBV30 and TRBJ2-7; 10 bases agree with TRBD2. CDR3 size: 16 residues. Germline V CDR1 and CDR2: GTSNPN, SVGIG (reference sequence). V lost 3 bases and J lost 2; bases outside the gene matches: 10. CDR3 amino acids: CAWSALGTSVAYEQYF. The CDR3 bases are TGTGCCTGGAGCGCCCTTGGGACTAGCGTAGCCTACGAGCAGTACTTC.

The table lists this clone with a few counts. The chain links TRBV7-2 to TRBJ2-7; possible D gene TRBD1, 5 bases. The CDR3 consists of 15 residues. V gave up 5 bases and J gave up 4 bases, with 18 bases separating them. Per the germline V gene, CDR1 is SGHTA and CDR2 is FQGNSA. The CDR3 bases are TGTGCCAGCAGCATCACAGGATTGTCGGCGTACGAGCAGTACTTC. As protein: CASSITGLSAYEQYF.

The chain links TRBV10-3 to TRBJ2-7, with 10 bases fitting TRBD2. The germline gives CDR1 ENHRY, CDR2 SYGVKD. CDR3 length: 18 amino acids. V trimming: 2 bases; J trimming: 3 bases; junction bases outside the gene matches: 13. CDR3 sequence reads: CAISERRRWASGSYEQYF. The CDR3 bases are TGTGCCATCAGTGAGAGACGACGGTGGGCTAGCGGGAGCTACGAGCAGTACTTC.

V gene TRBV6-1 combines with J gene TRBJ2-3; tentative D call: TRBD2 (6 bases). The V end was cut by 6 bases, the J end by 6 bases, with 16 bases between. From germline, CDR1 is MNHNS and CDR2 SASEGT. The CDR3 has 14 residues. The CDR3 region has the DNA TGTGCCAGCAGCCGTGGACTACTTTCCGATACGCAGTATTTT. Residues: CASSRGLLSDTQYF.

The chain couples TRBV2 to TRBJ2-7; 13 nucleotides agree with TRBD2. The germline gives CDR1 SNHLY, CDR2 FYNNEI. Unmatched junction bases numbered 3, after V lost 6 bases and J lost 4 bases. The CDR3 is 14 residues long. The CDR3: CASRILAGGYEQYF. The CDR3 DNA is TGTGCCAGCAGGATACTAGCGGGAGGGTACGAGCAGTACTTC.

The chain links TRBV2 to TRBJ2-5; no clear D. The V gene lost 4 bases and the J gene lost 5 bases, with 8 bases spanning the gap. The CDR3 has 12 residues. Germline CDR1 and CDR2: SNHLY and FYNNEI. The CDR3 DNA sequence: TGTGCCAGCAGTGTAACTCGGGAGACCCAGTACTTC. Translated, it gives CASSVTRETQYF.

This clone was observed a handful of times. V and J are TRBV11-2 and TRBJ2-3; TRBD1 matches at 7 bases. The CDR3 totals 16 residues. With 5 bases clipped from V and 6 bases from J, the junction kept 14 bases outside the gene matches. Per germline, CDR1 SGHAT and CDR2 FQNNGV. The DNA of the CDR3 is TGTGCCAGCAGCCGACTTATTCCTCAGGGGGTGGATACGCAGTATTTT. It encodes CASSRLIPQGVDTQYF.

This clone appeared a few times. The chain carries TRBV27 and TRBJ2-5; D not resolved. V was shortened by 3 bases and J by 4 bases, with 9 bases between the two germline ends. The germline V gene encodes CDR1 MNHEY and CDR2 SMNVEV (reference sequence). This CDR3 has 13 amino acids. CDR3 bases: TGTGCCAGCAGTTTGGTGGTTGGAGAGACCCAGTACTTC. It translates to CASSLVVGETQYF.

V and J are TRBV4-1 and TRBJ2-7; D unclear. The V end lost 1 base, the J end lost 0 bases, and 7 bases lay between the germline ends. Germline V lookup: CDR1 MGHRA, CDR2 YSYEKL. This CDR3 spans 14 amino acids. CDR3 sequence reads: CASSQAADSYEQYF. The CDR3 DNA follows: TGCGCCAGCAGCCAAGCCGCGGACTCCTACGAGCAGTACTTC.

This rearrangement joins TRBV18 to TRBJ2-7, with TRBD1 identical over 9 bases. The V gene's germline CDR1 is KGHSH and CDR2 LQKENI. CDR3 size: 15 residues. V lost 1 base to trimming and J lost 4 bases; unmatched junction nucleotides: 5. Here the CDR3 reads CASSPHRDRVYEQYF. DNA for the CDR3: TGTGCCAGCTCACCACACCGGGACAGGGTGTACGAGCAGTACTTC. Looking up the rest from reference TRBV18 and TRBJ2-7 gives the full variable domain: NAGVMQNPRHLVRRRGQEARLRCSPMKGHSHVYWYRQLPEEGLKFMVYLQKENIIDESGMPKERFSAEFPKEGPSILRIQQVVRGDSAAYFCASSPHRDRVYEQYFGPGTRLTVT.

The rearrangement joins TRBV9 to TRBJ2-6; D remains unclear. Trimming shortened V by 0 bases and J by 0 bases, and 7 bases separated the two germline ends. CDR3 length: 16 residues. CDR1 and CDR2 from the germline V gene are SGDLS and YYNGEE. CDR3 sequence (DNA): TGTGCCAGCAGCGTAGAGGGATTCTCTGGGGCCAACGTCCTGACTTTC. Its protein is CASSVEGFSGANVLTF. The complete variable domain, with remaining parts taken from reference TRBV9 and TRBJ2-6, reads DSGVTQTPKHLITATGQRVTLRCSPRSGDLSVYWYQQSLDQGLQFLIQYYNGEERAKGNILERFSAQQFPDLHSELNLSSLELGDSALYFCASSVEGFSGANVLTFGAGSRLTVL.

The J gene is TRBJ2-1, the V gene TRBV6-1; unclear D gene. The V and J ends lost 2 bases and 2 bases respectively, with 13 bases between them. This CDR3 region has 16 residues. Per the germline V gene, CDR1 is MNHNS and CDR2 is SASEGT. The CDR3 DNA reads as TGTGCCAGCAGTGAACTAAGCACCTCCCCCTACAATGAGCAGTTCTTC. This gives the protein CASSELSTSPYNEQFF.

This clone was found once. The V gene is TRBV29-1, the J gene TRBJ2-2, with D uncertain. The V end was cut by 2 bases, the J end by 0 bases, with 4 bases between. The CDR3 loop spans 13 amino acids. Germline CDR1 and CDR2: SQVTM and ANQGSEA. The CDR3 loop reads CSVELANTGELFF. CDR3 DNA: TGCAGCGTTGAACTAGCGAACACCGGGGAGCTGTTTTTT.

This chain joins TRBV6-1 and TRBJ1-1; TRBD1 is a possible D gene (5 bases). The CDR3 totals 15 residues. Trimming left V 8 bases short and J 5 bases short, with 21 bases between. Germline CDR1 MNHNS, CDR2 SASEGT. CDR3: CASRRAGGDGTEAFF. CDR3 in DNA: TGTGCCAGCCGGAGGGCGGGAGGGGATGGTACTGAAGCTTTCTTT.

V is TRBV7-9 and J is TRBJ2-7, with D unresolved. The CDR3 sequence is 14 residues long. Trimming took off 1 base at V and 6 bases at J, with 13 bases between the two ends. Germline V lookup: CDR1 SEHNR, CDR2 FQNEAQ (reference sequence). The CDR3 reads CASSLVSSYPEQYF. The CDR3 DNA reads as TGTGCCAGCAGCTTAGTATCCAGTTATCCCGAGCAGTACTTC.

The chain employs TRBV4-1 and TRBJ2-1, with D possibly called TRBD1 or TRBD2 (5 bases each). The V and J ends lost 5 bases and 3 bases respectively, with 11 bases between them. Germline V gene lookup returns CDR1 MGHRA and CDR2 YSYEKL. The CDR3 length is 14 residues. The CDR3 sequence: CASSYRDLYNEQFF. CDR3 nucleotides: TGCGCCAGCAGCTATAGGGACCTCTACAATGAGCAGTTCTTC.

This clone was observed a handful of times. V usage is TRBV5-1 and J usage is TRBJ2-1; perhaps TRBD1 as D (6 bases). From germline, CDR1 is SGHRS and CDR2 YFSETQ. CDR3 size: 15 residues. V was cut by 3 bases and J by 4 bases, with 14 bases left in between. DNA for the CDR3: TGCGCCAGCAGCTCCCAGGGGCCCGATTACAATGAGCAGTTCTTC. This translates into CASSSQGPDYNEQFF.

This chain links TRBV12-2 with TRBJ1-1; the listed D gene, TRBD1, was not tested against the DNA. TRBV12-2 is marked as a pseudogene. CDR3 length: 14 residues. The chain's CDR3 is CASRPDRRNTEAFF. CDR3 DNA sequence: TGTGCAAGTCGCCCGGACAGACGGAACACTGAAGCTTTCTTT.

This chain links TRBV29-1 with TRBJ2-7; D possibly corresponds to TRBD1 (6 bases). Trimming left V 3 bases short and J 4 bases short, with 10 bases between. This CDR3 is built from 12 residues. Germline-derived CDR1 and CDR2 are SQVTM and ANQGSEA. The CDR3, as DNA: TGCAGCGTTGAGGCCAGGGGTTACGAGCAGTACTTC. Its protein product is CSVEARGYEQYF.

This clone was detected a few times. This chain joins TRBV18 and TRBJ1-4; D remains unclear. Per germline, CDR1 KGHSH and CDR2 LQKENI. V gave up 3 bases and J gave up 8 bases, with 10 bases separating them. This CDR3 has 13 residues. Written as DNA, the CDR3 is TGTGCCAGCTCACCTGAGGTCCCCGAAAAACTGTTTTTT. Amino acid sequence: CASSPEVPEKLFF. The complete variable domain, with remaining parts taken from reference TRBV18 and TRBJ1-4, reads NAGVMQNPRHLVRRRGQEARLRCSPMKGHSHVYWYRQLPEEGLKFMVYLQKENIIDESGMPKERFSAEFPKEGPSILRIQQVVRGDSAAYFCASSPEVPEKLFFGSGTQLSVL.

The chain recombines TRBV6-6 with TRBJ2-7, with 8 bases fitting TRBD1. Trimming took 2 bases from V and 6 from J; bases not matched to a gene: 6. Looked up from germline, CDR1 is MNHNY and CDR2 is SVGAGI (reference sequence). This CDR3 has 14 amino acids. The CDR3 region is CASSYNRDRREQYF. The CDR3 DNA reads as TGTGCCAGCAGTTACAACCGGGACAGGCGCGAGCAGTACTTC.

The chain is built from TRBV21-1 and TRBJ1-2. TRBV21-1 is a recognized pseudogene. The CDR3 runs to 15 residues. DNA for the CDR3: TGTGCCAGCAGCAAATGCCCCCCATCCCCTCTTGGCTACACCTTC. Protein sequence: CASSKCPPSPLGYTF.

This clone turned up a few times. The gene calls are TRBV2 and TRBJ1-2; 9 positions agree with TRBD1. Looked up from germline, CDR1 is SNHLY and CDR2 is FYNNEI. This CDR3 spans 14 amino acids. Trimming removed 0 bases from V and 8 bases from J; junction bases left unmatched: 4. CDR3 sequence reads: CASSEAPDRGGYTF. The CDR3 coding sequence is TGTGCCAGCAGTGAAGCCCCGGACAGGGGAGGCTACACCTTC.